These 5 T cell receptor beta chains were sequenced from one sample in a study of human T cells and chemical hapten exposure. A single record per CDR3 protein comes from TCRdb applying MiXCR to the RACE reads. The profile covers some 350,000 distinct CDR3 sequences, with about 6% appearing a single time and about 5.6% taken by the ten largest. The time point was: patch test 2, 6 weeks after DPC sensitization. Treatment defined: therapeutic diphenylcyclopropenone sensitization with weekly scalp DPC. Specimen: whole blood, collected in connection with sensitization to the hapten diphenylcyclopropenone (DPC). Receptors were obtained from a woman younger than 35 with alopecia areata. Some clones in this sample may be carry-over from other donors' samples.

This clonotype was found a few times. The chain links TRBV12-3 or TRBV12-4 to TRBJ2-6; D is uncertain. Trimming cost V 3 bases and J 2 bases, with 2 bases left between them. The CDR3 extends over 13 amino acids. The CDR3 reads CASSFAGANVLTF. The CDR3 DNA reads TGTGCCAGCAGTTTTGCTGGGGCCAACGTCCTGACTTTC.

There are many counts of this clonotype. The DNA of the CDR3 is TGCAGTGCTAGAGATGGGACGCTCCGAGGGGGCTATAGCAATCAGCCCCAGCATTTT. It translates to CSARDGTLRGGYSNQPQHF. The chain employs TRBV20-1 and TRBJ1-5; 7 nucleotides align to TRBD1. The CDR3 loop spans 19 amino acids. Germline-derived CDR1 and CDR2 are DFQATT and SNEGSKA (reference sequence). Trimming at V came to 0 bases and at J to 0 bases, leaving 14 bases not matched to a gene.

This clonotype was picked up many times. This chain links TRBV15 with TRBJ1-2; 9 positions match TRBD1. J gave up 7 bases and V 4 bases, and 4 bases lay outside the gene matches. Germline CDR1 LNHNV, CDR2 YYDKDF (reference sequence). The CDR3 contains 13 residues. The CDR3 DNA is TGTGCCACCAGCATGAGGGACAGGGCTGGCTACACCTTC. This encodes CATSMRDRAGYTF.

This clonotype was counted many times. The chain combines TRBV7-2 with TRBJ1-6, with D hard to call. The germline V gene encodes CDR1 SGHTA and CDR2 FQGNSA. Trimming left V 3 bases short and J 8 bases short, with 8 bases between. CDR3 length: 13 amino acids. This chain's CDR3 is CASSFNEDSPLHF. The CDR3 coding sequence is TGTGCCAGCAGCTTTAATGAGGATTCACCCCTCCACTTT.

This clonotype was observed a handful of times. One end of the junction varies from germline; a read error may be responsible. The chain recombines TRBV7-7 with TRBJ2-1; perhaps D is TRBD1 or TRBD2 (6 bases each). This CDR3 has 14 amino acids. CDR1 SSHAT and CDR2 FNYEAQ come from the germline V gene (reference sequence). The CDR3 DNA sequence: TGTGCTAGCAGCTTACGTCCCGGGGGCGATGAGCAGTTCTTC. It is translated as CASSLRPGGDEQFF. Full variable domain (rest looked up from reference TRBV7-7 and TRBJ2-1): GAGVSQSPRYKVTKRGQDVTLRCDPISSHATLYWYQQALGQGPEFLTYFNYEAQPDKSGLPSDRFSAERPEGSISTLTIQRTEQRDSAMYRCASSLRPGGDEQFFGPGTRLTVL.